This T cell receptor (beta chain) was captured by sequencing in a study of CD4 T cells in relation to SARS-CoV-2 and coronaviruses. Germline loops: CDR1 LGHNT, CDR2 FRNRAP. This CDR3 comprises 16 residues. Trimming took off 0 bases at V and 4 bases at J, with 14 bases between the two ends. The table came from immunoSEQ multiplex PCR; TCRdb's copy has only in-frame clones and leaves some out. The repertoire holds some 21,000 clones, with 76% as singletons. This clone was found once. No antigen is known for it. Study-wide results and limits: SARS-CoV-2-driven expansion was significantly weaker in crossreactive than monoreactive clones.

Before the COVID-19 pandemic, during about 2010-2018, CD4+ T cells were taken from unexposed donors. CD4+ T cells were isolated from the cells after 10 days of culture. Source material: CD4+ T cells from PBMCs, cultured in vitro. V and J are TRBV12-5 and TRBJ2-3; weak D call: TRBD2 (6 bases). This TCR came from a human donor in good health. The CDR3 is CASGLVLAAGADTQYF. The CDR3, as DNA: TGTGCTAGTGGTTTGGTATTAGCGGCAGGAGCAGATACGCAGTATTTT.